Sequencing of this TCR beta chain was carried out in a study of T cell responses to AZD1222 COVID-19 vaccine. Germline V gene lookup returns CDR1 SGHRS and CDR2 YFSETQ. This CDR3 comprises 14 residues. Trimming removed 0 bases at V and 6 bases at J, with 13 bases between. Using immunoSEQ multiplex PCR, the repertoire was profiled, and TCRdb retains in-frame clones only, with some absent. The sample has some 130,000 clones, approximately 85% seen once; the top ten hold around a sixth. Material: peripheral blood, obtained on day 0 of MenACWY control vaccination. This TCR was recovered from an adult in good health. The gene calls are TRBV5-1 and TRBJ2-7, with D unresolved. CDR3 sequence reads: CASSLGASGTEQYF. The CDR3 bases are TGCGCCAGCAGCTTGGGAGCTAGTGGCACCGAGCAGTACTTC. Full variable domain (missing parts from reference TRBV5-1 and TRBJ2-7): KAGVTQTPRYLIKTRGQQVTLSCSPISGHRSVSWYQQTPGQGLQFLFEYFSETQRNKGNFPGRFSGRQFSNSRSEMNVSTLELGDSALYLCASSLGASGTEQYFGPGTRLTVT.